The 6 T cell receptor beta chains below all came from one sample that was sequenced in a study of neurological immune-mediated disorders. MiXCR, applied by TCRdb to the 5' RACE reads, yields one record per CDR3 protein. Altogether 80,000 to 95,000 distinct CDR3 sequences are present, 3.5% being singletons, with the ten largest covering less than 3.5%. Sample: PBMCs. All receptors derive from a woman in her forties or fifties with multiple sclerosis.

This clonotype was counted ten times or more. The V call is TRBV7-2, the J call TRBJ2-5, with 9 bases fitting TRBD2. The V gene's germline CDR1 is SGHTA and CDR2 FQGNSA. The V segment lost 5 bases and the J segment 5 bases; nucleotides outside the gene matches: 12. This CDR3 region has 16 residues. CDR3 in DNA: TGTGCCAGCAGCCATGACTTCTTGCGGGGGGGCGAGACCCAGTACTTC. It specifies CASSHDFLRGGETQYF.

The CDR3 loop reads CASSYPTGRVNIQYF. The CDR3 DNA reads TGTGCCAGCAGTTACCCCACAGGGCGGGTAAACATTCAGTACTTC. The V and J genes are TRBV6-6 and TRBJ2-4; possible D gene TRBD1, 6 bases. The V gene lost 2 bases and the J gene lost 6 bases, with 14 bases spanning the gap. The CDR3 sequence is 15 residues long. Germline CDR1 is MNHNY and CDR2 is SVGAGI (reference sequence).

In this sample, this clonotype turned up many times. V is TRBV5-1 and J is TRBJ2-1, with 7 bases identical to TRBD1. Germline loops: CDR1 SGHRS, CDR2 YFSETQ. Trimming removed 5 bases from V and 2 bases from J; junction bases left unmatched: 7. The length of the CDR3 is 15 residues. The DNA of the CDR3 is TGCGCCAGCAGTATCCGGGACAGCACCTACAATGAGCAGTTCTTC. This translates into CASSIRDSTYNEQFF.

This clonotype showed up just a few times. The genes are TRBV4-3 and TRBJ2-2; D unresolved. CDR3 length: 15 residues. The V and J ends lost 1 base and 2 bases respectively, with 8 bases between them. Per the germline V gene, CDR1 is LGHNA and CDR2 is YSLEER. The CDR3 region has the DNA TGCGCCAGCAGCCAAGCCCTGGGTAACACCGGGGAGCTGTTTTTT. Amino acids: CASSQALGNTGELFF.

The chain has TRBV20-1 and TRBJ2-1, with TRBD1 identical over 7 bases. This CDR3 comprises 16 residues. CDR1 is DFQATT and CDR2 is SNEGSKA in the germline V gene (reference sequence). After removal of 6 bases from V and 4 bases from J, the junction contained 15 bases not matched to a gene. The DNA of the CDR3 is TGCAGTGCCCGAGGGGCAGGGGGATACCTGTACAATGAGCAGTTCTTC. Its protein product is CSARGAGGYLYNEQFF.

Ten or more counts support this clonotype. The chain joins TRBV27 to TRBJ2-1; D gene unclear. This CDR3 region has 16 residues. CDR1 and CDR2 (germline): MNHEY, SMNVEV (reference sequence). V lost 0 bases and J lost 0, with 9 bases in between. CDR3 region: CASSLSGISSYNEQFF. The CDR3 bases are TGTGCCAGCAGTTTATCCGGCATAAGCTCCTACAATGAGCAGTTCTTC.